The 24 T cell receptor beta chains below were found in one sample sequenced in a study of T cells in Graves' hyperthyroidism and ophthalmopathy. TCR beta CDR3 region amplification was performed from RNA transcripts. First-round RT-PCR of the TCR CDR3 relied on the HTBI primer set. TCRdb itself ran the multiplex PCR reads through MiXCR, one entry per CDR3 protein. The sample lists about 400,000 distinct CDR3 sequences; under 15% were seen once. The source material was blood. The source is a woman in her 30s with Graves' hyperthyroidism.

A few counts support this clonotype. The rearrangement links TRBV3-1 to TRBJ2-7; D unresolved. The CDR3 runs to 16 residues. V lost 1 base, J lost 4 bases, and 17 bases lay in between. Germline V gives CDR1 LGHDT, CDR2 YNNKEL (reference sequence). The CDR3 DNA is TGTGCCAGCAGCCAAGTAGGGTTCCGAATGGGTTACGAGCAGTACTTC. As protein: CASSQVGFRMGYEQYF.

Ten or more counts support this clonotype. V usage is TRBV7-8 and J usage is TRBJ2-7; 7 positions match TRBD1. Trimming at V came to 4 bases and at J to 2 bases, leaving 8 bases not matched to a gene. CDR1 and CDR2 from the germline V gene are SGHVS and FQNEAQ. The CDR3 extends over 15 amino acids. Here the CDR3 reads CASSSLQGPTYEQYF. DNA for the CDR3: TGTGCCAGCAGCTCCCTACAGGGGCCCACCTACGAGCAGTACTTC.

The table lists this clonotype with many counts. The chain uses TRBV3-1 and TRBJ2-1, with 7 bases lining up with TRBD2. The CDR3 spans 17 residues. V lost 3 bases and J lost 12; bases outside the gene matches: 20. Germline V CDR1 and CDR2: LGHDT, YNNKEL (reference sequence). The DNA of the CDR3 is TGTGCCAGCAGCCAGAGTCCCTCTAGCGGAGGTTTATATGTGCAGTTCTTC. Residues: CASSQSPSSGGLYVQFF.

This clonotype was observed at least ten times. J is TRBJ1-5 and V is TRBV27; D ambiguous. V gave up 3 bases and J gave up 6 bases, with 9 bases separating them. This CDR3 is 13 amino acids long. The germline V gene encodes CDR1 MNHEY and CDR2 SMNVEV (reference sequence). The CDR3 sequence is CASSFSGTQPQHF. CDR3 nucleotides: TGTGCCAGCAGTTTTTCGGGTACTCAGCCCCAGCATTTT.

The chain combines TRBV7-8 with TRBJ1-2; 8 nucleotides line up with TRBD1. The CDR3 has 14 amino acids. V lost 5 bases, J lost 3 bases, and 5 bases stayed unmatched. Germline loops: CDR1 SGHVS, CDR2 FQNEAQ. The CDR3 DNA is TGTGCCAGCAGCGTCTCAGGGGGCGACTATGGCTACACCTTC. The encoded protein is CASSVSGGDYGYTF. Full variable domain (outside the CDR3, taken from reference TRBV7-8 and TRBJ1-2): GAGVSQSPRYKVAKRGQDVALRCDPISGHVSLFWYQQALGQGPEFLTYFQNEAQLDKSGLPSDRFFAERPEGSVSTLKIQRTQQEDSAVYLCASSVSGGDYGYTFGSGTRLTVV.

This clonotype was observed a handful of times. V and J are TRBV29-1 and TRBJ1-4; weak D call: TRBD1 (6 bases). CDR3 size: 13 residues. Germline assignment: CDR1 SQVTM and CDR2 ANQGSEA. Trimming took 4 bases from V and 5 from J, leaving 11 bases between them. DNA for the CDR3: TGCAGCGTTGGAAGACAGGCGAATGAAAAACTGTTTTTT. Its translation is CSVGRQANEKLFF.

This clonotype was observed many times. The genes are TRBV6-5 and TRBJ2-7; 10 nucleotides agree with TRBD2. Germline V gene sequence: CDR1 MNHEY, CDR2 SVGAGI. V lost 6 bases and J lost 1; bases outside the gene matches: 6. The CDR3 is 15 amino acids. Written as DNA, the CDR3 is TGTGCCAGCAGCCCCCCTAGCGGGGGATCCTACGAGCAGTACTTC. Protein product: CASSPPSGGSYEQYF.

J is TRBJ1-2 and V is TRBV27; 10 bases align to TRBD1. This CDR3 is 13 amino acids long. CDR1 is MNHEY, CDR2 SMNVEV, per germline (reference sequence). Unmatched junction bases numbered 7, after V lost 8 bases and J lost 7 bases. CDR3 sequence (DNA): TGTGCCAGCGGCTCCGGGACAGGGGCTGGCTACACCTTC. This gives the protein CASGSGTGAGYTF.

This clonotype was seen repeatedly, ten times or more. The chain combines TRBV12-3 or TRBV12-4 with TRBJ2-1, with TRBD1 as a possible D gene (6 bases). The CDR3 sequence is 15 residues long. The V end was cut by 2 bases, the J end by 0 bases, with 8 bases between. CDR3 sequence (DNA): TGTGCCAGCAGTTTAAGGGGGAACTCCTACAATGAGCAGTTCTTC. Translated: CASSLRGNSYNEQFF.

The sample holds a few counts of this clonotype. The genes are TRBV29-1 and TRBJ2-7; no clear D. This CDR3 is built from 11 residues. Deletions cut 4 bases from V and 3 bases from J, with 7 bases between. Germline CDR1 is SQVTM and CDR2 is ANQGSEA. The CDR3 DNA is TGCAGCGTTGGGGCCAGCTACGAGCAGTACTTC. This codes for CSVGASYEQYF.

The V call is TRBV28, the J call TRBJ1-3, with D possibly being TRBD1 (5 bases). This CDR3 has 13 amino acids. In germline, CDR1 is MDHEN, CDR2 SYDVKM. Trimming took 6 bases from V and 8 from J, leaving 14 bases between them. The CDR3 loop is CASSPPGRDTIYF. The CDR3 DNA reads TGTGCCAGCAGCCCCCCGGGGCGGGACACCATATATTTT.

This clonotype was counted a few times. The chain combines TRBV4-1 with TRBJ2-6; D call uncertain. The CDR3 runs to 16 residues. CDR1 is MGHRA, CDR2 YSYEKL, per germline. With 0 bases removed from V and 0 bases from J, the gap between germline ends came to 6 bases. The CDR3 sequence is CASSQEAYSGANVLTF. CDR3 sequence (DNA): TGCGCCAGCAGCCAAGAAGCGTACTCTGGGGCCAACGTCCTGACTTTC.

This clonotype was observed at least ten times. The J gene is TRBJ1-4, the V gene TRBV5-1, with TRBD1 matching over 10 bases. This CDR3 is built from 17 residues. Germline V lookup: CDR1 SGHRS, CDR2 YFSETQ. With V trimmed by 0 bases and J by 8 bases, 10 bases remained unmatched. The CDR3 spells CASSLGQGAQVVEKLFF. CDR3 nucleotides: TGCGCCAGCAGCTTGGGACAGGGGGCGCAGGTTGTGGAAAAACTGTTTTTT.

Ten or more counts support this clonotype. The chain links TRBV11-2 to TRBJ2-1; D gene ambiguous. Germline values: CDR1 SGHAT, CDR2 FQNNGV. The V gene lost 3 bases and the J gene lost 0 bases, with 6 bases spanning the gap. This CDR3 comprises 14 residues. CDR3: CASSLVGSYNEQFF. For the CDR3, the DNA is TGTGCCAGCAGCTTGGTGGGCTCCTACAATGAGCAGTTCTTC.

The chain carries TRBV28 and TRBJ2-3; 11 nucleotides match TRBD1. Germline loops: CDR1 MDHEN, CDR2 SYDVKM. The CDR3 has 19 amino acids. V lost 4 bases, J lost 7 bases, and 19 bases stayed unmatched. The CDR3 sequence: CASSSRTGGLIGVQNTQYF. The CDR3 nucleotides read TGTGCCAGCAGTTCCCGGACAGGGGGCCTTATCGGGGTACAGAATACGCAGTATTTT.

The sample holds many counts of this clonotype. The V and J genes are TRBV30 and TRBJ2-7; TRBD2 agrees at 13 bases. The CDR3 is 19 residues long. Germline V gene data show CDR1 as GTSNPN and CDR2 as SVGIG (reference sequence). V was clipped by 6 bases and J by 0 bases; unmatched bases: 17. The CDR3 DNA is TGTGCCTGTACCGAACGAGGACTAGCGGGAGAACGGAGCTCCTACGAGCAGTACTTC. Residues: CACTERGLAGERSSYEQYF.

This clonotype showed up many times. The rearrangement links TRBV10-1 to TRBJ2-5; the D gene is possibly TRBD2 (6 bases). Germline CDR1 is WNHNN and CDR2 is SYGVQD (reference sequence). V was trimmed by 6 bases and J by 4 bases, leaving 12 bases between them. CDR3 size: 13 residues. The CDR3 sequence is CASRAGLGETQYF. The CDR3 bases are TGCGCCAGCAGGGCGGGACTGGGAGAGACCCAGTACTTC.

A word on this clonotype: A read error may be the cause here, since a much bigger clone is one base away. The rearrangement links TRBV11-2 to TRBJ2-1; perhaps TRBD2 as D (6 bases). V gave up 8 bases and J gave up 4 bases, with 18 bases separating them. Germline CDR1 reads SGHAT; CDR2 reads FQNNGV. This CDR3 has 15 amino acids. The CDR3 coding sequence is TGTGCCAGCCGAAAAATGTCTAGCGCGTACAATGAGCAGTTCTTC. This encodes CASRKMSSAYNEQFF.

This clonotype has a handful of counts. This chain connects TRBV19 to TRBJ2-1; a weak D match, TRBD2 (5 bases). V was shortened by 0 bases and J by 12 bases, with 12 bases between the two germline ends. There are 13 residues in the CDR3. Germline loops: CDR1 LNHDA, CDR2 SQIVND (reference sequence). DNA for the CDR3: TGTGCCAGTAGTATAGATCGGAGCGGTACGCAGTTCTTC. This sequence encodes CASSIDRSGTQFF. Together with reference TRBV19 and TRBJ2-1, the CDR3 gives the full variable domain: DGGITQSPKYLFRKEGQNVTLSCEQNLNHDAMYWYRQDPGQGLRLIYYSQIVNDFQKGDIAEGYSVSREKKESFPLTVTSAQKNPTAFYLCASSIDRSGTQFFGPGTRLTVL.

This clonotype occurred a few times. The DNA of the CDR3 is TGTGCCAGCAGTCGACAGGGGGCTGTTGAGACCCAGTACTTC. Residues: CASSRQGAVETQYF. The rearrangement links TRBV2 to TRBJ2-5; 10 bases agree with TRBD1. CDR1 and CDR2 (germline): SNHLY, FYNNEI. CDR3 size: 14 residues. After removal of 5 bases from V and 5 bases from J, the junction contained 5 bases not matched to a gene.

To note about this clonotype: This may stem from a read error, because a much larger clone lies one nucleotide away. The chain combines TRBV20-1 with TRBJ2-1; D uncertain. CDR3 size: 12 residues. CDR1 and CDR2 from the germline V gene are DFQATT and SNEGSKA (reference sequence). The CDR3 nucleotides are TGCGGTGCTACCCAAGACGGCAATGAGCAGTTCTTC. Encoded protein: CGATQDGNEQFF.

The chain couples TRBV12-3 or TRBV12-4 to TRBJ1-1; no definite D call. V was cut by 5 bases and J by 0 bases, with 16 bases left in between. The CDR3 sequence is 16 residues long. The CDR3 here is CASSAQTGPMNTEAFF. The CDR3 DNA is TGTGCCAGCAGTGCCCAGACCGGGCCGATGAACACTGAAGCTTTCTTT.

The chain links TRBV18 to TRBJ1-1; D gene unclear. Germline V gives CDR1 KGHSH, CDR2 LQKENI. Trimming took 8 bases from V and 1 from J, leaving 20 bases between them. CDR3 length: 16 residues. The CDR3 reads CASLPSLDAANTEAFF. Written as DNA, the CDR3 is TGTGCCAGCCTACCTTCCCTTGACGCAGCGAACACTGAAGCTTTCTTT.

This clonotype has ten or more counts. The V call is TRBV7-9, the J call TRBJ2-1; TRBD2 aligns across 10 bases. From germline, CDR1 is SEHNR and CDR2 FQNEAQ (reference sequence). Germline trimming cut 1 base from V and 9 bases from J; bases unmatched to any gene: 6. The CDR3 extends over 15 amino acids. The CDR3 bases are TGTGCCAGCAGCTTAGACCCAGTAGCGGGAGGTGAGCAGTTCTTC. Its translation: CASSLDPVAGGEQFF.